These 14 T cell receptor beta chains share one sample of origin, sequenced in a study of blood T cell repertoires in COVID-19. Clones were sequenced by immunoSEQ multiplex PCR, and TCRdb holds only the in-frame ones, with some missing. The sample yields more than 200,000 clones, roughly 84% seen once. Material for sequencing was peripheral blood. The receptors were sampled from a woman in her thirties or forties who had recovered from COVID-19.

This clone was detected ten times or more. The DNA for the CDR3 is TGTGCCAGCAGAAGGCTAATGGGGACTAGCGGGGGGGCCCCAAATGAGCAGTTCTTC. Protein product: CASRRLMGTSGGAPNEQFF. This chain connects TRBV5-8 to TRBJ2-1; 16 bases fit TRBD2. V lost 5 bases to trimming and J lost 7 bases; unmatched junction nucleotides: 15. This CDR3 spans 19 amino acids. Germline assignment: CDR1 SGHTS and CDR2 YDEGEE.

The chain joins TRBV6-4 to TRBJ1-2; unclear D gene. This CDR3 is 14 amino acids long. V was shortened by 0 bases and J by 7 bases, with 12 bases between the two germline ends. Germline lookup yields CDR1 MRHNA and CDR2 SNTAGT. The CDR3 nucleotides are TGTGCCAGCAGTGACTCGAACCTGGCCACTGGCTACACCTTC. Protein sequence: CASSDSNLATGYTF.

The chain has TRBV3-1 (or the pseudogene TRBV3-2) and TRBJ1-4; a weak D match, TRBD1 (6 bases). This CDR3 is 17 amino acids long. Trimming pared 0 bases from V and 2 bases from J, leaving 13 bases between. The germline V gene has CDR1 LGHDT and CDR2 YNNKEL (reference sequence). CDR3 bases: TGTGCCAGCAGCCAAGAGACGGGGGGCGCGACTAATGAAAAACTGTTTTTT. It yields the protein CASSQETGGATNEKLFF.

CDR3 residues: CASSLVGRGAQNTDTQYF. The DNA for the CDR3 is TGTGCCAGCAGCTTAGTGGGACGGGGGGCGCAGAACACAGATACGCAGTATTTT. The chain recombines TRBV11-2 with TRBJ2-3; possibly TRBD2 for D (7 bases). This CDR3 is 18 amino acids long. CDR1 is SGHAT, CDR2 FQNNGV, per germline. V was shortened by 1 base and J by 2 bases, with 19 bases between the two germline ends.

The chain uses TRBV9 and TRBJ1-5; D is ambiguous. Germline CDR1 SGDLS, CDR2 YYNGEE. This CDR3 region has 15 residues. The germline V and J ends were trimmed by 2 bases and 3 bases, with 12 bases remaining between them. Written as DNA, the CDR3 is TGTGCCAGCAGCGTCGATGGCGGCATCAATCAGCCCCAGCATTTT. Translation: CASSVDGGINQPQHF.

The chain's CDR3 is CASSFQPRTGGGYGYTF. CDR3 DNA: TGTGCCAGCAGTTTCCAGCCCCGGACAGGTGGGGGCTATGGCTACACCTTC. The chain uses TRBV6-2 or TRBV6-3 and TRBJ1-2; TRBD1 matches 7 bases. Germline V gene lookup returns CDR1 MNHEY and CDR2 SVGEGT. V lost 4 bases, J lost 4 bases, and 15 bases stayed unmatched. The CDR3 contains 17 residues.

The CDR3 nucleotides are TGTGCCAGCGAGACCGGGACAGGGGCCCTTGGCTATGGCTACACCTTC. Its translation: CASETGTGALGYGYTF. V and J are TRBV28 and TRBJ1-2; 10 bases are shared with TRBD1. Trimming cost V 8 bases and J 4 bases; bases outside gene matches: 13. This CDR3 is 16 amino acids long. The V gene's germline CDR1 is MDHEN and CDR2 SYDVKM.

This clone has more than one count but fewer than ten. The rearrangement uses TRBV6-5 and TRBJ1-2, with a weak D call TRBD1 (6 bases). V was trimmed by 6 bases and J by 8 bases, leaving 16 bases between them. Germline V gives CDR1 MNHEY, CDR2 SVGAGI. There are 13 residues in the CDR3. CDR3 region: CASRAADRYGYTF. Here the CDR3 DNA reads TGTGCCAGCAGGGCGGCCGACAGGTACGGCTACACCTTC.

The chain uses TRBV5-1 and TRBJ1-1; TRBD1 agrees at 8 bases. With 3 bases clipped from V and 0 bases from J, the junction kept 4 bases outside the gene matches. Germline CDR1 reads SGHRS; CDR2 reads YFSETQ. The CDR3 contains 15 residues. The CDR3 here is CASSWQGALNTEAFF. The CDR3, as DNA: TGCGCCAGCAGCTGGCAGGGGGCTTTGAACACTGAAGCTTTCTTT.

CDR3 amino acids: CASSLTTIRTGDYGYTF. The CDR3 bases are TGTGCCAGCAGCTTAACGACAATTCGGACAGGCGACTATGGCTACACCTTC. The rearrangement links TRBV7-9 to TRBJ1-2, with 7 bases matching TRBD1. The CDR3 covers 17 residues. Germline CDR1 and CDR2: SEHNR and FQNEAQ (reference sequence). V gave up 2 bases and J gave up 3 bases; unmatched junction bases: 12.

The chain recombines TRBV6-2 or TRBV6-3 with TRBJ2-3, with 9 bases lining up with TRBD2. V gave up 8 bases and J gave up 2 bases; unmatched junction bases: 5. This CDR3 comprises 14 residues. Per germline, CDR1 MNHEY and CDR2 SVGEGT. The CDR3 is CASGLAGTTDTQYF. The CDR3 bases are TGTGCCAGCGGCCTAGCGGGGACCACAGATACGCAGTATTTT.

The CDR3 region is CASSGDRVKYF. CDR3 DNA: TGTGCCAGCTCCGGGGACAGGGTGAAGTATTTT. This chain uses TRBV18 with TRBJ2-3; 9 nucleotides line up with TRBD1. Germline CDR1 is KGHSH and CDR2 is LQKENI. The CDR3 has 11 amino acids. After removal of 6 bases from V and 13 bases from J, the junction contained 5 bases not matched to a gene.

The J gene is TRBJ2-6, the V gene TRBV6-5; TRBD2 is a possible D gene (5 bases). V lost 10 bases and J lost 2, with 15 bases in between. CDR1 and CDR2 (germline): MNHEY, SVGAGI. This CDR3 is 15 amino acids long. Here the CDR3 reads CATNSAGAGANVLTF. The DNA of the CDR3 is TGTGCCACCAACTCAGCCGGGGCTGGGGCCAACGTCCTGACTTTC.

The V call is TRBV2, the J call TRBJ2-7, with D perhaps TRBD1 (5 bases). This CDR3 is built from 13 residues. Germline CDR1 SNHLY, CDR2 FYNNEI. With 7 bases removed from V and 3 bases from J, the gap between germline ends came to 13 bases. The CDR3 DNA sequence: TGTGCCAGCAACCCGACAGACTTCTACGAGCAGTACTTC. Its protein product is CASNPTDFYEQYF.